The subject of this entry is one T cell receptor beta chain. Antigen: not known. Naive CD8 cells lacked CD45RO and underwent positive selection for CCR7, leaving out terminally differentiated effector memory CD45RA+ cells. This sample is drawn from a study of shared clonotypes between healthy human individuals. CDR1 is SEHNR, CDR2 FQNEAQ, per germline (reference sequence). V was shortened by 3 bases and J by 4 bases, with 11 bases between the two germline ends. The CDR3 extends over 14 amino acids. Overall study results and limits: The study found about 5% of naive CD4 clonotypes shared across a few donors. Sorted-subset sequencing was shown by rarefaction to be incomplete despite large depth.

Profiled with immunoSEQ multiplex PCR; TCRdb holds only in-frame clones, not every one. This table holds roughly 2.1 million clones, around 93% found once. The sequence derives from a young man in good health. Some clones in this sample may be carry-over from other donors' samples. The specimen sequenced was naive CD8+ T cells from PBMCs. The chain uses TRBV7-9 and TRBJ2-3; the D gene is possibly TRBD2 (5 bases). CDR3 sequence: CASSLSGLADTQYF. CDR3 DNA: TGTGCCAGCAGCTTGAGCGGTCTGGCAGATACGCAGTATTTT.